These 15 T cell receptor beta chains were sequenced from one sample in a study of cytomegalovirus exposure and HLA in healthy donors. 60 Vbeta and 13 Jbeta primers were used in PCR. Clones were read by immunoSEQ multiplex PCR, and TCRdb kept only the in-frame ones, dropping some. The table includes 200,000 to 250,000 clones, around 78% detected once. The sample was PBMCs. The receptors were sampled from a boy aged 5-17 years in good health and CMV-seronegative.

The chain has TRBV11-3 and TRBJ1-1, with D perhaps matching TRBD1 (5 bases). CDR1 and CDR2 (germline): SGHNT, YENEEA. The CDR3 is made up of 16 amino acids. V was pared by 0 bases and J by 2 bases, with 13 bases between. CDR3: CASSLDRAQANTEAFF. The CDR3 DNA reads TGTGCCAGCAGCTTAGATCGCGCACAGGCAAACACTGAAGCTTTCTTT.

The chain has TRBV7-3 and TRBJ1-2; 7 bases line up with TRBD1. The J segment lost 14 bases and the V segment lost 3 bases, leaving 6 bases of the junction unmatched. The CDR3 has 11 residues. In germline, CDR1 is SGHTA, CDR2 FQGTGA. The DNA of the CDR3 is TGTGCCAGCAGCTTGAGACAGGGTAAAACCTTC. Its translation is CASSLRQGKTF.

The rearrangement joins TRBV5-1 to TRBJ2-1, with TRBD2 as a possible D gene (5 bases). V was pared by 0 bases and J by 9 bases, with 16 bases between. Germline V gene data show CDR1 as SGHRS and CDR2 as YFSETQ. This CDR3 is 15 amino acids long. CDR3 loop: CASSLDRLAGSEQFF. The CDR3 bases are TGCGCCAGCAGCTTGGATAGGCTAGCTGGGAGTGAGCAGTTCTTC.

J is TRBJ1-2 and V is TRBV2, with 7 bases lining up with TRBD1. This CDR3 contains 14 residues. V was pared by 6 bases and J by 5 bases, with 9 bases of the junction left unmatched. The V gene's germline CDR1 is SNHLY and CDR2 FYNNEI. DNA for the CDR3: TGTGCCAGCAGAGTAGACAGGGTGTGGTATGGCTACACCTTC. Translation: CASRVDRVWYGYTF.

This clone has more than one count but fewer than ten. The V gene is TRBV5-4, the J gene TRBJ2-7; D gene ambiguous. V lost 2 bases, J lost 9 bases, and 9 bases lay in between. Germline CDR1 is SGHNT and CDR2 is YYREEE (reference sequence). This CDR3 contains 11 residues. This CDR3 reads CASSLALPQYF. The CDR3 nucleotides are TGTGCCAGCAGCTTAGCCCTTCCGCAGTACTTC. Full variable domain (missing parts from reference TRBV5-4 and TRBJ2-7): ETGVTQSPTHLIKTRGQQVTLRCSSQSGHNTVSWYQQALGQGPQFIFQYYREEENGRGNFPPRFSGLQFPNYSSELNVNALELDDSALYLCASSLALPQYFGPGTRLTVT.

The chain is built from TRBV5-1 and TRBJ2-1; TRBD2 matches 8 bases. Trimming removed 0 bases from V and 4 bases from J; junction bases left unmatched: 6. This CDR3 contains 16 residues. The V gene's germline CDR1 is SGHRS and CDR2 YFSETQ. This chain's CDR3 is CASSLVLAVGYNEQFF. The CDR3 nucleotides read TGCGCCAGCAGCTTGGTACTAGCGGTGGGTTACAATGAGCAGTTCTTC.

The chain couples TRBV7-2 to TRBJ1-2; TRBD1 matches at 9 bases. The CDR3 loop spans 17 amino acids. The V gene end was trimmed by 5 bases and the J gene end by 2 bases; junction bases not matched to a gene: 12. Germline lookup yields CDR1 SGHTA and CDR2 FQGNSA. The CDR3 loop is CASSARRHRGPNYGYTF. The CDR3 DNA reads as TGTGCCAGCAGCGCGAGGCGGCACAGGGGGCCAAACTATGGCTACACCTTC.

The chain has TRBV6-4 and TRBJ2-6; D not certain. V was shortened by 6 bases and J by 3 bases, with 12 bases between the two germline ends. This CDR3 contains 15 residues. Germline V gives CDR1 MRHNA, CDR2 SNTAGT. CDR3 in amino acids: CASSTSGSGANVLTF. The DNA of the CDR3 is TGTGCCAGCAGCACCTCTGGCAGTGGGGCCAACGTCCTGACTTTC.

The chain joins TRBV5-3 to TRBJ2-3; TRBD1 might be the D (6 bases). TRBV5-3 is an ORF for which the function is uncertain. The CDR3 length is 17 residues. V lost 3 bases and J lost 0, with 17 bases in between. The CDR3 nucleotides read TGTGCCAGAAGCTCTAAATCCGGGACATTTAGCACAGATACGCAGTATTTT. Its protein is CARSSKSGTFSTDTQYF.

CDR3 loop: CSVGLLAKNIQYF. As DNA, the CDR3 is TGCAGCGTTGGTCTTCTAGCCAAAAACATTCAGTACTTC. This chain links TRBV29-1 with TRBJ2-4; D not certain. The germline gives CDR1 SQVTM, CDR2 ANQGSEA. V was clipped by 4 bases and J by 0 bases, with 7 bases between them. CDR3 length equals 13 residues.

The CDR3 DNA is TGTGCCAGTAGTGCACTTAGGAGCGCTGGAAACACCATATATTTT. Its protein product is CASSALRSAGNTIYF. This chain joins TRBV19 and TRBJ1-3, with D unclear. V lost 5 bases to trimming and J lost 2 bases, with 13 bases between them. The germline CDR1 and CDR2 sequences are LNHDA and SQIVND (reference sequence). CDR3 size: 15 residues.

The chain links TRBV19 to TRBJ2-5; perhaps TRBD1 as D (6 bases). With 8 bases removed from V and 5 bases from J, the gap between germline ends came to 15 bases. CDR1 is LNHDA, CDR2 SQIVND, per germline (reference sequence). The CDR3 has 13 amino acids. CDR3 nucleotides: TGTGCCAGTGCGGACAGCGAAAGGGAGACCCAGTACTTC. Its translation: CASADSERETQYF.

This clone was counted only a few times. The chain employs TRBV9 and TRBJ1-1, with 7 bases lining up with TRBD1. The CDR3 contains 15 residues. Germline V CDR1 and CDR2: SGDLS, YYNGEE. J was trimmed by 2 bases and V by 6 bases; bases with no gene match: 10. The CDR3 protein is CASNPRGQSNTEAFF. The CDR3 DNA reads TGTGCCAGCAACCCGAGGGGACAGAGCAACACTGAAGCTTTCTTT. Combining the CDR3 with reference TRBV9 and TRBJ1-1 gives the whole variable domain DSGVTQTPKHLITATGQRVTLRCSPRSGDLSVYWYQQSLDQGLQFLIQYYNGEERAKGNILERFSAQQFPDLHSELNLSSLELGDSALYFCASNPRGQSNTEAFFGQGTRLTVV.

The rearrangement links TRBV19 to TRBJ2-4, with a tentative D call TRBD2 (7 bases). The germline V gene encodes CDR1 LNHDA and CDR2 SQIVND (reference sequence). The CDR3 extends over 18 amino acids. V lost 3 bases, J lost 0 bases, and 18 bases lay in between. The CDR3 loop is CASSIVGGGSLAKNIQYF. CDR3 sequence (DNA): TGTGCCAGTAGTATCGTCGGCGGGGGCTCGCTAGCCAAAAACATTCAGTACTTC.

This clone was observed once. Mismatch with germline at one junction end may stem from a read error. The chain is built from TRBV2 and TRBJ1-3, with D tentatively TRBD1 (6 bases). There are 15 residues in the CDR3. The germline V gene encodes CDR1 SNHLY and CDR2 FYNNEI. The CDR3 spells CASSLTGGSGNIIYF. DNA of the CDR3: TGTGCCAGCAGTTTGACAGGAGGCTCTGGAAACATCATATATTTT.